One and the same sample provided the 18 T cell receptor beta chains below, sequenced in a study of T-cell reconstitution after alpha-beta-depleted transplantation in children. Molecular barcoding with unique molecular identifiers was used for the TCRbeta library. TCRdb passed the PCR reads through MiXCR, listing each CDR3 protein once. The table has 550,000 to 800,000 distinct CDR3 sequences, 10% to 15% seen once. This material consisted of PBMCs, taken before TCRalphabeta/CD19-depleted stem cell transplant. Every receptor here comes from a girl aged 2-10 years with congenital amegakaryocytic thrombocytopenia, due to receive a stem cell transplant.

This clonotype was found many times. The V gene is TRBV12-3 or TRBV12-4, the J gene TRBJ1-1, with a weak D call TRBD1 (5 bases). V gave up 2 bases and J gave up 3 bases, with 10 bases separating them. The CDR3 length is 14 residues. This chain's CDR3 is CASSLTRGYTEAFF. CDR3 coding DNA: TGTGCCAGCAGTTTAACCCGGGGCTACACTGAAGCTTTCTTT.

This clonotype was observed at least ten times. The chain couples TRBV5-1 to TRBJ1-4; a weak D match, TRBD1 (6 bases). The CDR3 is 15 residues long. The germline V and J ends were trimmed by 4 bases and 5 bases, with 15 bases remaining between them. Germline V gene sequence: CDR1 SGHRS, CDR2 YFSETQ. The DNA of the CDR3 is TGCGCCAGCAGCGAAATGGACAGCCTAAATGAAAAACTGTTTTTT. Translating gives CASSEMDSLNEKLFF.

This clonotype was seen many times. This rearrangement joins TRBV4-1 to TRBJ2-3, with 10 positions matching TRBD2. Trimming cost V 3 bases and J 3 bases; bases outside gene matches: 9. The CDR3 sequence is 17 residues long. The V gene's germline CDR1 is MGHRA and CDR2 YSYEKL. This chain's CDR3 is CASSHSERTSGTDTQYF. DNA for the CDR3: TGCGCCAGCAGCCACTCCGAAAGGACTAGCGGTACAGATACGCAGTATTTT.

In this sample, this clonotype turned up many times. V gene TRBV5-1 combines with J gene TRBJ2-3; 8 bases align to TRBD1. This CDR3 has 14 residues. Trimming cost V 5 bases and J 3 bases; bases outside gene matches: 5. CDR1 and CDR2 (germline): SGHRS, YFSETQ. This chain's CDR3 is CASRSDRATDTQYF. CDR3 DNA: TGCGCCAGCAGGTCGGACAGGGCTACAGATACGCAGTATTTT.

The table lists this clonotype with many counts. This chain links TRBV20-1 with TRBJ2-7, with TRBD2 identical over 9 bases. V shed 6 bases, J shed 7 bases, and the junction held 16 bases outside the gene matches. The CDR3 length is 15 residues. CDR1 is DFQATT, CDR2 SNEGSKA, per germline (reference sequence). CDR3 sequence reads: CSAPSLAGGPDEQYF. DNA of the CDR3: TGCAGTGCCCCTTCCCTCGCGGGAGGGCCGGATGAGCAGTACTTC.

This clonotype turned up a few times. V is TRBV20-1 and J is TRBJ2-5; TRBD2 matches at 7 bases. The CDR3 spans 15 residues. In germline, CDR1 is DFQATT, CDR2 SNEGSKA (reference sequence). V lost 4 bases to trimming and J lost 6 bases; unmatched junction nucleotides: 14. The CDR3 loop is CSATGMGEGPKTQYF. The CDR3 DNA is TGCAGTGCTACAGGAATGGGGGAGGGCCCTAAGACCCAGTACTTC.

This clonotype showed up just a few times. This chain joins TRBV4-1 and TRBJ2-7; D ambiguous. Trimming stripped 3 bases from V and 2 bases from J, with 20 bases between. The CDR3 loop spans 17 amino acids. Germline CDR1 is MGHRA and CDR2 is YSYEKL. The CDR3 sequence: CASSQASTASQPYEQYF. CDR3 coding DNA: TGCGCCAGCAGCCAGGCATCCACCGCATCCCAACCCTACGAGCAGTACTTC.

This clonotype turned up a few times. The chain combines TRBV7-2 with TRBJ2-3, with D possibly being TRBD2 (5 bases). The CDR3 length is 15 residues. With 2 bases removed from V and 10 bases from J, the gap between germline ends came to 19 bases. The germline V gene has CDR1 SGHTA and CDR2 FQGNSA. The CDR3 DNA is TGTGCCAGCAGCTTATACCCCGGGTCCTCCGGGGCGCAGTATTTT. Its translation is CASSLYPGSSGAQYF.

This clonotype was observed many times. V and J are TRBV12-3 or TRBV12-4 and TRBJ2-7; D uncertain. This CDR3 region has 9 residues. V lost 6 bases and J 3 bases, leaving 0 bases between the germline ends. This CDR3 reads CASSYEQYF. CDR3 in DNA: TGTGCCAGCAGCTACGAGCAGTACTTC.

In its sample, this clonotype was seen many times. The chain recombines TRBV5-1 with TRBJ2-1; the match to TRBD2 covers 9 bases. The CDR3 is 15 amino acids. J gave up 4 bases and V 4 bases, and 6 bases lay outside the gene matches. Germline V CDR1 and CDR2: SGHRS, YFSETQ. CDR3 sequence (DNA): TGCGCCAGCAGCCGTAGCGGGAGAAGGTACAATGAGCAGTTCTTC. Amino acids: CASSRSGRRYNEQFF.

This clonotype turned up a few times. The chain employs TRBV12-5 and TRBJ2-1; a possible D gene is TRBD2 (5 bases). V lost 0 bases, J lost 10 bases, and 10 bases lay in between. The CDR3 has 13 amino acids. The germline V gene encodes CDR1 LGHNT and CDR2 FRNRAP. CDR3: CASGLVVLAEQFF. CDR3 nucleotides: TGTGCTAGTGGTTTGGTAGTATTAGCGGAGCAGTTCTTC.

V and J are TRBV3-1 and TRBJ2-3; 13 nucleotides line up with TRBD2. Germline lookup yields CDR1 LGHDT and CDR2 YNNKEL (reference sequence). J was trimmed by 2 bases and V by 4 bases; bases with no gene match: 12. This CDR3 contains 19 residues. This CDR3 reads CASSPRTSGSSSFTDTQYF. DNA of the CDR3: TGTGCCAGCAGCCCGCGGACTAGCGGGAGTTCTTCCTTCACAGATACGCAGTATTTT.

This clonotype was observed at least ten times. This chain uses TRBV20-1 with TRBJ2-3; unclear D gene. The CDR3 runs to 11 residues. Per the germline V gene, CDR1 is DFQATT and CDR2 is SNEGSKA (reference sequence). Trimming shortened V by 1 base and J by 6 bases, and 5 bases separated the two germline ends. The CDR3 nucleotides are TGCAGTGCTAGAGCCTGGGATACGCAGTATTTT. Residues: CSARAWDTQYF.

There are many counts of this clonotype. The chain employs TRBV9 and TRBJ2-3; possible D gene TRBD2, 6 bases. V was trimmed by 1 base and J by 3 bases, leaving 15 bases between them. Germline CDR1 and CDR2: SGDLS and YYNGEE. The CDR3 sequence is 16 residues long. CDR3 loop: CASSVSHWGRTDTQYF. CDR3 DNA: TGTGCCAGCAGCGTATCCCACTGGGGGAGGACAGATACGCAGTATTTT.

This clonotype came up many times. The V gene is TRBV20-1, the J gene TRBJ2-3; TRBD2 matches 7 bases. The germline V gene has CDR1 DFQATT and CDR2 SNEGSKA (reference sequence). The CDR3 is 13 amino acids. After removal of 3 bases from V and 4 bases from J, the junction contained 4 bases not matched to a gene. CDR3 sequence: CSASAGDADTQYF. CDR3 DNA: TGCAGTGCTAGCGCGGGAGATGCAGATACGCAGTATTTT.

The CDR3 is CASNGQGEQFF. The CDR3 DNA reads as TGTGCCAGCAACGGACAGGGTGAGCAGTTCTTC. J is TRBJ2-1 and V is TRBV2; TRBD1 agrees at 8 bases. V gave up 7 bases and J gave up 9 bases; unmatched junction bases: 2. Germline values: CDR1 SNHLY, CDR2 FYNNEI. This CDR3 region has 11 residues.

This clonotype was observed many times. V usage is TRBV5-1 and J usage is TRBJ2-7; D is undetermined. V lost 0 bases and J lost 2, with 9 bases in between. There are 14 residues in the CDR3. Germline CDR1 is SGHRS and CDR2 is YFSETQ. The CDR3 loop is CASSLGDATYEQYF. The CDR3 DNA reads as TGCGCCAGCAGCTTGGGGGATGCTACCTACGAGCAGTACTTC.

This clonotype was counted ten times or more. The DNA of the CDR3 is TGCAGTGCTAACTTGGGCGGCCCTAATCAGCCCCAGCATTTT. This encodes CSANLGGPNQPQHF. The genes are TRBV20-1 and TRBJ1-5; unclear D gene. Germline CDR1 DFQATT, CDR2 SNEGSKA (reference sequence). Trimming shortened V by 4 bases and J by 4 bases, and 14 bases separated the two germline ends. The CDR3 has 14 amino acids.